This T cell receptor (beta chain) was found in a study of shared clonotypes between healthy human individuals. Whole-study results and caveats: Investigators collected only blood, and repertoires in tissues likely differ. Naive subsets, compared against memory subsets, generally had larger estimated richness values.

The protocol was immunoSEQ multiplex PCR, while the TCRdb copy is restricted to in-frame clones and leaves out a portion. Here the sample spans fewer than 1.6 million clones, 97% to 99% being singletons. This CDR3 comprises 17 residues. Germline V lookup: CDR1 SGHRS, CDR2 YFSETQ. The V and J ends lost 0 bases and 0 bases, in that order; junction bases with no gene match: 2. To note about this clone: What it binds is not known. Other nucleotide sequences in the sample specify the same CDR3.

The rearrangement links TRBV5-1 to TRBJ2-3; 12 positions agree with TRBD2. This TCR came from a man aged 25 to 45 in good health. Sequences were obtained from naive CD4+ T cells sorted from blood. Noted subset: CD45RA+ positively selected. This CDR3 is CASSLGLAGASTDTQYF. As DNA, the CDR3 is TGCGCCAGCAGCTTGGGACTAGCGGGAGCCAGCACAGATACGCAGTATTTT.